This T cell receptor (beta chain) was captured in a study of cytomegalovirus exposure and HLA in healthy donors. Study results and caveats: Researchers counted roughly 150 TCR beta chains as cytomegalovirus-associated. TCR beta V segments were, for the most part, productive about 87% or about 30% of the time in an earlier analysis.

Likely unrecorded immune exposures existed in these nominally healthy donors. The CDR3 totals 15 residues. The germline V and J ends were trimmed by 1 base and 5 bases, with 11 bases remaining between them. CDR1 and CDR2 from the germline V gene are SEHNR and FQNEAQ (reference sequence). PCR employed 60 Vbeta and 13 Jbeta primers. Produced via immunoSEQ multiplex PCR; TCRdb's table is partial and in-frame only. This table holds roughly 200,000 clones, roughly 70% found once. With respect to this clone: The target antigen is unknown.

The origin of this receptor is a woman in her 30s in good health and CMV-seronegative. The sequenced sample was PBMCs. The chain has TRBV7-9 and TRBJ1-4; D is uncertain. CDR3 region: CASSLGLGYNEKLFF. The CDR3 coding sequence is TGTGCCAGCAGCTTAGGTTTGGGCTACAATGAAAAACTGTTTTTT. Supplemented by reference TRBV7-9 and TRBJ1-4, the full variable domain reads DTGVSQNPRHKITKRGQNVTFRCDPISEHNRLYWYRQTLGQGPEFLTYFQNEAQLEKSRLLSDRFSAERPKGSFSTLEIQRTEQGDSAMYLCASSLGLGYNEKLFFGSGTQLSVL.